Each of the 30 T cell receptor beta chains below was sequenced from the same sample in a study of cytomegalovirus exposure and HLA in healthy donors. Profiled with immunoSEQ multiplex PCR; TCRdb holds only in-frame clones, not every one. The sample shows about 150,000 clones, around nine tenths of them seen only once. The sequenced sample was PBMCs. The receptors originated from a woman aged 18-29 years in good health and CMV-seropositive.

This clone was recorded once. J is TRBJ2-2 and V is TRBV15, with D tentatively TRBD1 (6 bases). The V gene's germline CDR1 is LNHNV and CDR2 YYDKDF (reference sequence). Trimming took off 1 base at V and 6 bases at J, with 15 bases between the two ends. CDR3 size: 16 residues. The CDR3 region is CATSRGGTGTPGELFF. Here the CDR3 DNA reads TGTGCCACCAGCAGAGGGGGTACAGGGACCCCCGGGGAGCTGTTTTTT.

The chain carries TRBV5-5 and TRBJ1-2; no definite D call. The CDR3 spans 15 residues. Trimming pared 0 bases from V and 0 bases from J, leaving 9 bases between. Germline V lookup: CDR1 SGHKS, CDR2 YYEKEE (reference sequence). CDR3 protein: CASSLVEGPNYGYTF. CDR3 nucleotide sequence: TGTGCCAGCAGCTTGGTAGAGGGCCCTAACTATGGCTACACCTTC.

The V and J genes are TRBV2 and TRBJ2-1; 7 nucleotides align to TRBD2. Germline V gene sequence: CDR1 SNHLY, CDR2 FYNNEI. V dropped 2 bases and J dropped 8; count of bases not matched to a gene: 6. The CDR3 is 14 amino acids. The DNA of the CDR3 is TGTGCCAGCAGTGAAATTGGCGGGAGCTATGAGCAGTTCTTC. Its protein product is CASSEIGGSYEQFF.

This rearrangement joins TRBV27 to TRBJ1-5, with TRBD1 matching over 7 bases. This CDR3 comprises 15 residues. J was trimmed by 1 base and V by 8 bases; bases with no gene match: 8. Germline values: CDR1 MNHEY, CDR2 SMNVEV (reference sequence). CDR3: CASRSGTVSNQPQHF. The CDR3 region has the DNA TGTGCCAGCCGATCCGGGACAGTGAGCAATCAGCCCCAGCATTTT.

DNA of the CDR3: TGTGCCAGCAGTTTAAACCTAGTATCGGCACAGTACTTC. Translation: CASSLNLVSAQYF. V usage is TRBV28 and J usage is TRBJ2-7; D is undetermined. The CDR3 loop spans 13 amino acids. Germline CDR1 MDHEN, CDR2 SYDVKM. V lost 2 bases, J lost 10 bases, and 15 bases lay in between.

This chain links TRBV28 with TRBJ1-1; 8 nucleotides match TRBD1. The germline V gene encodes CDR1 MDHEN and CDR2 SYDVKM. The V segment lost 4 bases and the J segment 0 bases; nucleotides outside the gene matches: 4. The CDR3 loop spans 15 amino acids. The CDR3 loop is CASSYPTGVNTEAFF. The DNA of the CDR3 is TGTGCCAGCAGTTACCCGACAGGGGTGAACACTGAAGCTTTCTTT.

CDR3 sequence: CASSLASSGGEYQETQYF. The CDR3 region has the DNA TGCGCCAGCAGCTTGGCCTCTAGCGGGGGGGAGTACCAAGAGACCCAGTACTTC. The V call is TRBV5-1, the J call TRBJ2-5, with TRBD2 matching over 12 bases. Germline V lookup: CDR1 SGHRS, CDR2 YFSETQ. This CDR3 contains 18 residues. Unmatched junction bases numbered 6, after V lost 0 bases and J lost 0 bases.

Only one count was recorded for this clone. V and J are TRBV25-1 and TRBJ2-3; TRBD2 agrees at 10 bases. The CDR3 spans 17 residues. Per the germline V gene, CDR1 is MGHDK and CDR2 is SYGVNS. The trim removed 4 bases at V and 0 bases at J, leaving 7 bases unmatched. The CDR3 sequence: CASSATSGTPSTDTQYF. The CDR3 DNA sequence: TGTGCCAGCAGTGCTACTAGCGGGACCCCTAGCACAGATACGCAGTATTTT.

The rearrangement joins TRBV5-1 to TRBJ1-1; tentatively, D is TRBD1 (5 bases). The germline CDR1 and CDR2 sequences are SGHRS and YFSETQ. V gave up 0 bases and J gave up 0 bases, with 18 bases separating them. The CDR3 spans 18 residues. CDR3 nucleotides: TGCGCCAGCAGCTTGGGTTTGGCAGGGTCTTTAATGAACACTGAAGCTTTCTTT. Its translation is CASSLGLAGSLMNTEAFF.

The gene calls are TRBV28 and TRBJ2-1, with a possible D match to TRBD2 (5 bases). The germline V and J ends were trimmed by 2 bases and 8 bases, with 10 bases remaining between them. Germline CDR1 reads MDHEN; CDR2 reads SYDVKM. The CDR3 runs to 13 residues. CDR3 bases: TGTGCCAGCAGTTTAGCGTCTAGCCATGAGCAGTTCTTC. Amino acids: CASSLASSHEQFF.

The chain employs TRBV30 and TRBJ1-2; 10 bases line up with TRBD1. CDR1 GTSNPN and CDR2 SVGIG come from the germline V gene (reference sequence). This CDR3 is 14 amino acids long. V trimming: 4 bases; J trimming: 4 bases; junction bases outside the gene matches: 6. The CDR3 is CAWTKTGGAYGYTF. The CDR3 nucleotides read TGTGCCTGGACGAAGACAGGGGGCGCCTATGGCTACACCTTC.

The rearrangement joins TRBV9 to TRBJ1-3; D is unresolved. CDR3 length equals 12 residues. Germline V CDR1 and CDR2: SGDLS, YYNGEE. V lost 3 bases to trimming and J lost 4 bases, with 5 bases between them. CDR3 DNA: TGTGCCAGCAGCGGGGCGGGAAACACCATATATTTT. Amino acids: CASSGAGNTIYF.

V gene TRBV4-3 combines with J gene TRBJ2-1; D is perhaps TRBD2 (5 bases). Trimming pared 1 base from V and 7 bases from J, leaving 14 bases between. In germline, CDR1 is LGHNA, CDR2 YSLEER. The CDR3 spans 15 residues. Written as DNA, the CDR3 is TGCGCCAGCAGCCAAGCCCCGACTATATTAAATGAGCAGTTCTTC. The encoded protein is CASSQAPTILNEQFF.

The chain combines TRBV29-1 with TRBJ2-2, with a tentative D call TRBD2 (6 bases). CDR3 size: 14 residues. Germline V gives CDR1 SQVTM, CDR2 ANQGSEA. V was shortened by 5 bases and J by 3 bases, with 13 bases between the two germline ends. DNA for the CDR3: TGCAGCGTTCGCCATGGAGGGGACACCGGGGAGCTGTTTTTT. Its translation is CSVRHGGDTGELFF.

The chain carries TRBV2 and TRBJ2-6; possibly TRBD1 for D (6 bases). CDR1 is SNHLY, CDR2 FYNNEI, per germline. The V gene lost 3 bases and the J gene lost 3 bases, with 12 bases spanning the gap. The CDR3 loop spans 16 amino acids. The CDR3 nucleotides are TGTGCCAGCAGTGATGGGCAGGGGTTTGGGGCCAACGTCCTGACTTTC. Amino acids: CASSDGQGFGANVLTF.

This chain links TRBV5-1 with TRBJ2-3; 13 bases are shared with TRBD2. V lost 4 bases to trimming and J lost 2 bases; unmatched junction nucleotides: 4. The germline V gene encodes CDR1 SGHRS and CDR2 YFSETQ. This CDR3 has 16 amino acids. This CDR3 reads CASSPGLAGYTDTQYF. In DNA form, the CDR3 reads TGCGCCAGCAGCCCGGGACTAGCGGGGTACACAGATACGCAGTATTTT.

The chain couples TRBV5-4 to TRBJ1-3; no clear D gene. Trimming shortened V by 5 bases and J by 0 bases, and 9 bases separated the two germline ends. This CDR3 is 14 amino acids long. CDR1 is SGHNT and CDR2 is YYREEE in the germline V gene (reference sequence). CDR3 residues: CASSPGDSGNTIYF. For the CDR3, the DNA is TGTGCCAGCAGTCCTGGAGACTCTGGAAACACCATATATTTT.

The genes are TRBV4-3 and TRBJ2-7; 10 positions match TRBD2. Trimming at V came to 3 bases and at J to 0 bases, leaving 5 bases not matched to a gene. CDR3 length: 16 amino acids. Germline lookup yields CDR1 LGHNA and CDR2 YSLEER. CDR3 residues: CASSQYSSGSSYEQYF. The CDR3 DNA reads TGCGCCAGCAGCCAGTATTCTAGCGGGAGCTCCTACGAGCAGTACTTC.

The rearrangement uses TRBV11-2 and TRBJ2-1; TRBD2 might be the D (5 bases). The CDR3 runs to 13 residues. Germline V gene lookup returns CDR1 SGHAT and CDR2 FQNNGV. Trimming cost V 5 bases and J 6 bases, with 11 bases left between them. The CDR3 loop is CASSVILGNEQFF. CDR3 bases: TGTGCCAGCAGCGTCATACTAGGCAATGAGCAGTTCTTC.

The chain is built from TRBV6-1 and TRBJ2-7; no firm D call. The germline V and J ends were trimmed by 7 bases and 5 bases, with 9 bases remaining between them. Germline V gives CDR1 MNHNS, CDR2 SASEGT. This CDR3 has 11 amino acids. CDR3 loop: CASNWAHEQYF. The CDR3 nucleotides read TGTGCCAGCAATTGGGCCCACGAGCAGTACTTC.

This chain links TRBV15 with TRBJ2-6, with D perhaps TRBD1 (6 bases). Germline assignment: CDR1 LNHNV and CDR2 YYDKDF (reference sequence). This CDR3 is 15 amino acids long. Trimming removed 1 base at V and 6 bases at J, with 10 bases between. The CDR3 loop is CATSRVLGAANVLTF. In DNA, the CDR3 is TGTGCCACCAGCAGAGTCCTGGGGGCGGCCAACGTCCTGACTTTC.

The chain uses TRBV19 and TRBJ1-1, with D possibly TRBD1 on 6 matching bases. The germline V gene encodes CDR1 LNHDA and CDR2 SQIVND (reference sequence). V was trimmed by 10 bases and J by 0 bases, leaving 15 bases between them. There are 14 residues in the CDR3. The DNA of the CDR3 is TGTGCCACCCAACAGGGACCCATGAACACTGAAGCTTTCTTT. This translates into CATQQGPMNTEAFF.

This chain links TRBV7-2 with TRBJ2-7, with D possibly TRBD1 on 5 matching bases. Germline lookup yields CDR1 SGHTA and CDR2 FQGNSA. This CDR3 has 13 residues. Between the trimmed V and J ends, which lost 1 base and 3 bases, there was a span of 7 bases. The CDR3 DNA sequence: TGTGCCAGCAGCTTAGGACAGATCTACGAGCAGTACTTC. Protein product: CASSLGQIYEQYF.

This chain connects TRBV4-1 to TRBJ2-7; D uncertain. The V gene's germline CDR1 is MGHRA and CDR2 YSYEKL. The germline V and J ends were trimmed by 2 bases and 6 bases, with 14 bases remaining between them. The CDR3 spans 14 residues. In nucleotides, the CDR3 is TGCGCCAGCAGCCAACAAACTTTAACCACCGAGCAGTACTTC. Its translation is CASSQQTLTTEQYF.

The J gene is TRBJ1-2, the V gene TRBV4-1, with D tentatively TRBD1 (5 bases). CDR3 length: 15 residues. Germline CDR1 and CDR2: MGHRA and YSYEKL. V lost 1 base and J lost 4, with 13 bases in between. The CDR3 protein is CASSQGGQGLYGYTF. In nucleotides, the CDR3 is TGCGCCAGCAGCCAAGGAGGTCAGGGTCTCTATGGCTACACCTTC.

The chain uses TRBV12-5 and TRBJ1-1; no definite D call. The CDR3 covers 12 residues. Between the trimmed V and J ends, which lost 8 bases and 10 bases, there was a span of 17 bases. The germline V gene encodes CDR1 LGHNT and CDR2 FRNRAP. This CDR3 reads CASTEIEPPAFF. CDR3 bases: TGTGCTAGTACTGAGATCGAGCCCCCAGCTTTCTTT.

The chain has TRBV4-1 and TRBJ2-4; TRBD2 agrees at 7 bases. CDR1 is MGHRA, CDR2 YSYEKL, per germline. The length of the CDR3 is 13 residues. The J segment lost 9 bases and the V segment lost 4 bases, leaving 6 bases of the junction unmatched. CDR3 in DNA: TGCGCCAGCAGCCCACGGGAGGAGGGCATTCAGTACTTC. This sequence encodes CASSPREEGIQYF.

V is TRBV11-3 and J is TRBJ2-7; tentatively, D is TRBD1 (6 bases). CDR1 is SGHNT and CDR2 is YENEEA in the germline V gene. The CDR3 is 15 amino acids. V lost 5 bases, J lost 7 bases, and 21 bases lay in between. CDR3 residues: CASSAVLQGIGEQYF. CDR3 bases: TGTGCCAGCAGCGCAGTCTTACAGGGAATAGGGGAGCAGTACTTC. Drawing the rest from reference TRBV11-3 and TRBJ2-7, the complete variable domain is EAGVVQSPRYKIIEKKQPVAFWCNPISGHNTLYWYLQNLGQGPELLIRYENEEAVDDSQLPKDRFSAERLKGVDSTLKIQPAELGDSAVYLCASSAVLQGIGEQYFGPGTRLTVT.

V usage is TRBV5-1 and J usage is TRBJ2-1; 14 positions agree with TRBD2. The CDR3 is made up of 17 amino acids. The junction had 6 bases not matched to a gene; V was cut back by 1 base and J by 6 bases. The germline V gene has CDR1 SGHRS and CDR2 YFSETQ. The DNA for the CDR3 is TGCGCCAGCAGCTTGCGTCCCGGACTAGCGGGGGGCAATGAGCAGTTCTTC. Its translation: CASSLRPGLAGGNEQFF.

The rearrangement uses TRBV25-1 and TRBJ2-7, with D possibly matching TRBD1 (6 bases). Germline lookup yields CDR1 MGHDK and CDR2 SYGVNS. The V and J ends lost 4 bases and 4 bases respectively, with 17 bases between them. There are 15 residues in the CDR3. CDR3 bases: TGTGCCAGCAGTGCGGCCGAGGGGGTCCCGTACGAGCAGTACTTC. It is translated as CASSAAEGVPYEQYF.